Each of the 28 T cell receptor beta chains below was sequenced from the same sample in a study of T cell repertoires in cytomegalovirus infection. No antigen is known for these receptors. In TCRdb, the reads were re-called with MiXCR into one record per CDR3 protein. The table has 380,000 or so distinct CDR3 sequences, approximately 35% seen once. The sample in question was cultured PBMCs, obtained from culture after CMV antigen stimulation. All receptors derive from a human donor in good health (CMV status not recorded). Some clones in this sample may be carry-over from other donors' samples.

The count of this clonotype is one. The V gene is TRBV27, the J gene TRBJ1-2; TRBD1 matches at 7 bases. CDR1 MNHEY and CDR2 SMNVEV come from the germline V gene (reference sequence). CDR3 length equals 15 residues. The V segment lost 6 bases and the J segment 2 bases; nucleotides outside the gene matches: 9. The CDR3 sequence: CASRTHRGANYGYTF. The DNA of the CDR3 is TGTGCCAGCAGGACTCACAGGGGAGCCAACTATGGCTACACCTTC.

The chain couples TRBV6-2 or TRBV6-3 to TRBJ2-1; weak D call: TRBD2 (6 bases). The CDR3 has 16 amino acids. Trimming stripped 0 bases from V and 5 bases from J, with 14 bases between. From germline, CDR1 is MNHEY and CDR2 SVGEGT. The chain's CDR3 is CASSYSGGNGNNEQFF. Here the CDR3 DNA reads TGTGCCAGCAGTTACTCGGGCGGGAACGGGAACAATGAGCAGTTCTTC.

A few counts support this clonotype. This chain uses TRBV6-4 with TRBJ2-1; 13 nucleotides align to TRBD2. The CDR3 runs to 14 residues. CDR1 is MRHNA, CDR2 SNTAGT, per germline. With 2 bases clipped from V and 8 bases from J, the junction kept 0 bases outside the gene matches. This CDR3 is CASSDGLAGDEQFF. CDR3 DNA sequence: TGTGCCAGCAGTGACGGACTAGCGGGAGATGAGCAGTTCTTC.

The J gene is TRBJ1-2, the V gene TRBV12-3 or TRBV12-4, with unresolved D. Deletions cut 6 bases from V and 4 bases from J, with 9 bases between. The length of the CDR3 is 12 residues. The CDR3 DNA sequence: TGTGCCAGCAGGACGCCAGGCTATGGCTACACCTTC. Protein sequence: CASRTPGYGYTF.

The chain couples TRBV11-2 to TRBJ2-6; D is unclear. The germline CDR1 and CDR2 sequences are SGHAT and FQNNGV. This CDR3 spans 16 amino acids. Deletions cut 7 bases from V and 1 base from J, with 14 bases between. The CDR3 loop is CASTRTVGSGANVLTF. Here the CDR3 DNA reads TGTGCCAGCACCCGGACGGTGGGATCTGGGGCCAACGTCCTGACTTTC.

The CDR3 reads CASSLISLNDHNEQFF. DNA for the CDR3: TGTGCCAGCAGTTTAATATCCCTAAACGATCACAATGAGCAGTTCTTC. This chain uses TRBV27 with TRBJ2-1; no reliable D call. Between the trimmed V and J ends, which lost 2 bases and 5 bases, there was a span of 16 bases. Germline V gene sequence: CDR1 MNHEY, CDR2 SMNVEV (reference sequence). CDR3 length equals 16 residues.

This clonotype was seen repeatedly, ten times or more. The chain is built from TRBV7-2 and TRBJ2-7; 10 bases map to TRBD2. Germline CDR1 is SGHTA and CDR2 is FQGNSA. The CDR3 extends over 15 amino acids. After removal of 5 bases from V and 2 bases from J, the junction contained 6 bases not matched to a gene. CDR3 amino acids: CASSRTSGNTYEQYF. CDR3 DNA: TGTGCCAGCAGCAGAACTAGCGGGAACACCTACGAGCAGTACTTC.

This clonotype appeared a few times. CDR3 in DNA: TGTGCCAGCAGCCCTCAAACTACCACAGATACGCAGTATTTT. Its translation: CASSPQTTTDTQYF. The chain employs TRBV7-2 and TRBJ2-3; no definite D call. V was cut by 5 bases and J by 2 bases, with 11 bases left in between. The CDR3 has 14 residues. Germline V lookup: CDR1 SGHTA, CDR2 FQGNSA.

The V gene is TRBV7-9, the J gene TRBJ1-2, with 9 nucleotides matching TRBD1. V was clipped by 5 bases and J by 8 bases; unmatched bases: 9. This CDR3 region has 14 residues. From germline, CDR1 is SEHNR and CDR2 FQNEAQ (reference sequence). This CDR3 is CASSAPGTGSGYTF. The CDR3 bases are TGTGCCAGCAGCGCTCCCGGGACAGGGTCCGGCTACACCTTC. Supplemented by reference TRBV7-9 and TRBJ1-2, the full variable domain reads DTGVSQNPRHKITKRGQNVTFRCDPISEHNRLYWYRQTLGQGPEFLTYFQNEAQLEKSRLLSDRFSAERPKGSFSTLEIQRTEQGDSAMYLCASSAPGTGSGYTFGSGTRLTVV.

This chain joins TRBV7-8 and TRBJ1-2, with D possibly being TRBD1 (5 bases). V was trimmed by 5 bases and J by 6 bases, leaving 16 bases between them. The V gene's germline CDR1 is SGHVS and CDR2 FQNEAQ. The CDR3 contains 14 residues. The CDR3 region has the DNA TGTGCCAGCAGCGCCATCAGGGCCATGAATGGCTACACCTTC. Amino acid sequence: CASSAIRAMNGYTF.

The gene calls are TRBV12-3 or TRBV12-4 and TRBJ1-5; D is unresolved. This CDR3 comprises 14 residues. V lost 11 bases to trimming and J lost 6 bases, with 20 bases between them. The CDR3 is CASGGLFNSQPQHF. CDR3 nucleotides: TGTGCCTCTGGCGGGCTTTTTAACAGTCAGCCCCAGCATTTT.

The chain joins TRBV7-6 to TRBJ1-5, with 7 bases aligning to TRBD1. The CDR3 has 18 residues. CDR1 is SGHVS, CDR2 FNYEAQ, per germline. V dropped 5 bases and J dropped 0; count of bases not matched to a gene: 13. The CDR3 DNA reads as TGTGCCAGCAGCAATTTCCGGGACAGAAAGTATAGCAATCAGCCCCAGCATTTT. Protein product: CASSNFRDRKYSNQPQHF.

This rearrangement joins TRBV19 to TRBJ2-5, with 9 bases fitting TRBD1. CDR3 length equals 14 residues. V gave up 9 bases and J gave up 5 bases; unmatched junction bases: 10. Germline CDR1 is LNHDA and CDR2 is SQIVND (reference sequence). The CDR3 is CASGIQGAGETQYF. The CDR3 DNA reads TGTGCCAGCGGGATACAGGGGGCTGGTGAGACCCAGTACTTC.

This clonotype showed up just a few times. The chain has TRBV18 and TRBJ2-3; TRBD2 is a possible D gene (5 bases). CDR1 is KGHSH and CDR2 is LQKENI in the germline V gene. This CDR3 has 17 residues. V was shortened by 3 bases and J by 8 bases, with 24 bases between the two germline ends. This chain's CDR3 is CASSPTMAGSLEGTQYF. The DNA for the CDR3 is TGTGCCAGCTCACCTACTATGGCGGGCTCCCTTGAGGGTACGCAGTATTTT.

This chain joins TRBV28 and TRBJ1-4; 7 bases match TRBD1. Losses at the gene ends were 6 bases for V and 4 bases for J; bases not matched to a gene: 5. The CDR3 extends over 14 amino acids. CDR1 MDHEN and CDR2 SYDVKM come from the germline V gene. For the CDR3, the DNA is TGTGCCAGCAGAGACAGGGTCATTAATGAAAAACTGTTTTTT. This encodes CASRDRVINEKLFF.

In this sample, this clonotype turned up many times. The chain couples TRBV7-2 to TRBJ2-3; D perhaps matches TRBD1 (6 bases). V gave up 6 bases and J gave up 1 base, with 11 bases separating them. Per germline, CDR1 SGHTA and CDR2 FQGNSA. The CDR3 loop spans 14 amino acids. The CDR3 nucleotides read TGTGCCAGCAGAGCAGGGGTTGGCACAGATACGCAGTATTTT. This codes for CASRAGVGTDTQYF.

The CDR3 coding sequence is TGTGCCAGCAGAGAAACAGGGGCTGACTACAATGAGCAGTTCTTC. Its translation is CASRETGADYNEQFF. The chain employs TRBV7-9 and TRBJ2-1, with TRBD1 identical over 7 bases. The CDR3 extends over 15 amino acids. V shed 6 bases and J 3 bases; nucleotides not matched to a gene: 8. Germline V lookup: CDR1 SEHNR, CDR2 FQNEAQ (reference sequence).

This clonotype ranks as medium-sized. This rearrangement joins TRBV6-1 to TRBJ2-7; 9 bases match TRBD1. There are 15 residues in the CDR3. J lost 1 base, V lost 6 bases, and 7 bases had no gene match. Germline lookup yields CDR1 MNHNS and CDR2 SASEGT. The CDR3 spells CASSGGTGLSYEQYF. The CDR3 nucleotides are TGTGCCAGCAGCGGCGGGACAGGGCTGTCCTACGAGCAGTACTTC.

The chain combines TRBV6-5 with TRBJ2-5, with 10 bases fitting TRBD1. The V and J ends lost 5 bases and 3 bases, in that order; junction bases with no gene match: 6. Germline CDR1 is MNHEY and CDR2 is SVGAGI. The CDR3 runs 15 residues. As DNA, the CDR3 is TGTGCCAGCAGTCAATGGGGACAGGGGAAAGAGACCCAGTACTTC. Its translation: CASSQWGQGKETQYF.

The CDR3 loop reads CATRQGQLYGYTF. CDR3 bases: TGTGCCACCCGACAGGGGCAATTATATGGCTACACCTTC. The V and J genes are TRBV19 and TRBJ1-2; 8 bases are a match to TRBD1. J gave up 5 bases and V 10 bases, and 9 bases lay outside the gene matches. This CDR3 region has 13 residues. Per the germline V gene, CDR1 is LNHDA and CDR2 is SQIVND (reference sequence).

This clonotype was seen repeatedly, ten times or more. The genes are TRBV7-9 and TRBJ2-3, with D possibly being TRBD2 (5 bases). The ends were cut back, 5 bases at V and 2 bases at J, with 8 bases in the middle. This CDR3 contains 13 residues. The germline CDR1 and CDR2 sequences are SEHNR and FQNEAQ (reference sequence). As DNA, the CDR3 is TGTGCCAGCAGCAGCGGATACACAGATACGCAGTATTTT. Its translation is CASSSGYTDTQYF.

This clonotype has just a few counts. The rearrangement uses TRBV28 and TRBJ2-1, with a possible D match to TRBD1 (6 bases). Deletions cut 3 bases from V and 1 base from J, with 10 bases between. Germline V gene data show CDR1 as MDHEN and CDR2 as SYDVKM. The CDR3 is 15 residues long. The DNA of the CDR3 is TGTGCCAGCAGTTTTTATGACAGGTCCTACAATGAGCAGTTCTTC. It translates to CASSFYDRSYNEQFF.

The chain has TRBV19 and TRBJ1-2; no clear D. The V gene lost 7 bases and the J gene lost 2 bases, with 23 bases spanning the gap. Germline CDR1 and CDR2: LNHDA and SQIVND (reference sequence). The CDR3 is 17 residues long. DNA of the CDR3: TGTGCCAGTAACCGGAGGGCGAACAAGGGAGACAACTATGGCTACACCTTC. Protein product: CASNRRANKGDNYGYTF.

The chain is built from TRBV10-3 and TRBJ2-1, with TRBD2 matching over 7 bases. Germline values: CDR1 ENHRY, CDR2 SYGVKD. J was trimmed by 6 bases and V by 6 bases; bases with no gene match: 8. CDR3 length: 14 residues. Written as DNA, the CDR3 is TGTGCCATCAGGGGATCGACTAGCCCCAATGAGCAGTTCTTC. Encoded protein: CAIRGSTSPNEQFF.

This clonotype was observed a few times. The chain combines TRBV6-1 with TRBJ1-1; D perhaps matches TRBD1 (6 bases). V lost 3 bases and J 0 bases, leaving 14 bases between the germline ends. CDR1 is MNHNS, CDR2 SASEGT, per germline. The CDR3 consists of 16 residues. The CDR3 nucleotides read TGTGCCAGCAGTGATTTATGGGGGGCGGTGAACACTGAAGCTTTCTTT. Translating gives CASSDLWGAVNTEAFF.

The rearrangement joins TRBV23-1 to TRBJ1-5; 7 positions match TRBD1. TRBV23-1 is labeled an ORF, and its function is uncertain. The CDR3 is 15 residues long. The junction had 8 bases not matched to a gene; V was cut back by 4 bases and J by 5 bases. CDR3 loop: CASSLRTGGHQPQHF. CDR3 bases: TGCGCCAGCAGTCTGCGGACAGGAGGGCATCAGCCCCAGCATTTT.

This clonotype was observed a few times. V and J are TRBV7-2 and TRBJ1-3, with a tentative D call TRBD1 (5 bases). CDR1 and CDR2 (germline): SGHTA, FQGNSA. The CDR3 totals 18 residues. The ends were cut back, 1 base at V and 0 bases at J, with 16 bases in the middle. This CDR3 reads CASSLDGGRTSSGNTIYF. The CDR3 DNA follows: TGTGCCAGCAGCTTAGACGGGGGACGGACGAGCTCTGGAAACACCATATATTTT.

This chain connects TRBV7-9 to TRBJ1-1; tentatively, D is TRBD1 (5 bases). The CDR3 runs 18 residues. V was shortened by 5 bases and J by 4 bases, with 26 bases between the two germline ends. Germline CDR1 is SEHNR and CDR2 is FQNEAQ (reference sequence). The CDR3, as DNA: TGTGCCAGCAGCCCCGCTGGAGGGTCAGTTCGTAGGGGCACTGAAGCTTTCTTT. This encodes CASSPAGGSVRRGTEAFF.